This TCR beta chain was captured by sequencing in a study of identical twins (dated by TCRdb to between 2015 and 2016). Broadly, across the study: To test whether fetal clonotypes persist, the study used deep sequencing on TCR alpha and beta repertoires from monozygotic twins, unrelated adults of various ages, and cord blood. Replicate twin experiments were performed at different times using different library preparation protocols to rule out contamination.

Libraries were constructed by 5' RACE. The sequencing machine was an Illumina HiSeq 2000. A universal primer binding site was added through template switching, and the final cDNA carried a unique molecular identifier so that TCR cDNA molecules could be counted accurately. Specific primers in the conserved constant-segment region were used to synthesize first-strand cDNA for the TCR alpha and beta chains. To control for contamination, every cDNA library carried two barcodes: a SMART-Mk sample barcode plus Illumina barcodes. Two successive PCR steps introduced TruSeq adapter sequences along with Illumina sample barcodes. Sequencing of the TCR alpha and beta cDNA libraries was done on the Illumina HiSeq platform using custom primers. As for how the authors treated the data: MiGEC was used to process raw reads and extract unique molecular identifiers, and MiXCR was used to find CDR3 positions. For each individual, recombination models were inferred using an EM algorithm with the repgenHMM and IGoR tools. Shared clonotypes were analyzed with the tcR package in R, and sharing was normalized by the product of cloneset sizes. To study raw recombination without the effects of thymic and clonal selection, out-of-frame nonproductive sequences were analyzed. The raw public reads went through TCRdb reprocessing: fastp at Q25, MiXCR clone calling, in-frame beta chains kept. For every CDR3 protein sequence, its rows merge into one entry that carries the most common genes and DNA. TCRdb, not the original authors, processed these V and J calls. This sample holds around 500,000 distinct CDR3 sequences; approximately 14% were observed only once. Approximately 0.52% of the sample belongs to the ten largest clones.

CDR1 is given as SGHDN and CDR2 as FVKESK, both from the germline V gene. The CDR3 contains 19 residues, cysteine and phenylalanine counted. Of the read, only the CDR3 DNA is kept; its 57 bases are in frame from base 1. Ends trimmed: V by 4 bases, J by 1 base; bases unmatched to a gene: 12. What the study reported, not specific to this receptor: In monozygotic twins, recombination models systematically underestimated out-of-frame TCR alpha sharing, but the models matched the sharing seen between unrelated individuals. Zero-insertion analyses could be partly confounded by invariant T cells such as MAIT and iNKT, though diverse VJ usage argued against such confounding for most clonotypes. Abundant cord blood beta clonotypes carried fewer insertions; young adult naive repertoires showed a weaker similar trend, while memory repertoires showed none. Out-of-frame TCR alpha sequences shared between twins showed an excess of low generation-probability sequences compared with coincidental sharing between unrelated individuals. In beta out-of-frame sequences, excess twin sharing was weaker, because having fewer shared sequences lowered the signal-to-noise ratio. Because the same donors could not be followed over many years, the conclusions relied on cross-sectional statistical analysis.

Only healthy Caucasian donors were included. The twin cohort comprised three pairs of female monozygotic twins, all aged roughly 18 to 30 years. Positive isolation kits from Invitrogen were used to isolate CD4+ and CD8+ T cell populations. Regarding this clonotype: Its antigen is not yet known. No base-level quality is on record; no much larger clone is a single base apart.

This sample also belongs to another study, concerning yellow fever vaccine responses in identical twins. Per that second paper: The authors reported that the T cell response to vaccination in identical twins appeared partly convergent and partly personalized. The study precisely tracked vaccine-responding T cell clones in identical twins.

Recombination joined TRBV14 with TRBJ2-6; TRBD2 lines up with 8 middle nucleotides. The sequence was obtained from a woman aged 18-30 years in good health. The source material was CD4+ T cells sorted from blood. The CDR3 protein sequence reads: CASSPTLGRGASGANVLTF. The DNA sequence reads TGTGCCAGCAGCCCAACCCTCGGGCGGGGGGCATCTGGGGCCAACGTCCTGACTTTC.